What follows are 27 T cell receptor beta chains derived from one specimen sequenced in a study of patients and donors after allogeneic stem cell transplantation. One entry per CDR3 protein, called by TCRdb with MiXCR from the RT-PCR reads. The sample carries about 410,000 distinct CDR3 sequences, 16% recorded once. The sequencing sample was made of blood, either unsorted or a sorted T cell fraction (not recorded which). The receptors were gathered from a human donor who was either an allogeneic HSCT recipient or a stem cell or donor lymphocyte infusion donor (not recorded which). It is not recorded whose cells these are; they may come from a transplant donor.

The CDR3 spells CASSQGQTLTEAFF. The CDR3 DNA reads TGCGCCAGCAGCCAGGGACAGACTCTCACTGAAGCTTTCTTT. J is TRBJ1-1 and V is TRBV5-1; TRBD1 matches 7 bases. This CDR3 is built from 14 residues. Germline assignment: CDR1 SGHRS and CDR2 YFSETQ. V gave up 4 bases and J gave up 4 bases; unmatched junction bases: 7.

The gene calls are TRBV27 and TRBJ1-1; no firm D call. The CDR3 is made up of 13 amino acids. V gave up 6 bases and J gave up 4 bases, with 12 bases separating them. The germline V gene encodes CDR1 MNHEY and CDR2 SMNVEV (reference sequence). CDR3: CASRNMGSTEAFF. CDR3 coding DNA: TGTGCCAGCAGAAACATGGGGAGCACTGAAGCTTTCTTT.

The chain employs TRBV20-1 and TRBJ2-7, with D possibly called TRBD1 or TRBD2 (5 bases each). The germline V and J ends were trimmed by 1 base and 3 bases, with 10 bases remaining between them. Germline-derived CDR1 and CDR2 are DFQATT and SNEGSKA (reference sequence). CDR3 length: 13 residues. CDR3 loop: CSARVPGSYEQYF. Here the CDR3 DNA reads TGCAGTGCTAGAGTCCCAGGGAGCTACGAGCAGTACTTC.

CDR3 DNA: TGTGCCAGCAGCGGTCCGGGGGATTGGAACACTGAAGCTTTCTTT. Translation gives CASSGPGDWNTEAFF. The chain employs TRBV7-2 and TRBJ1-1; D is possibly TRBD1 (5 bases). This CDR3 is 15 amino acids long. Trimming stripped 5 bases from V and 1 base from J, with 14 bases between. The germline gives CDR1 SGHTA, CDR2 FQGNSA.

V and J are TRBV27 and TRBJ2-1; TRBD2 matches at 9 bases. CDR3 size: 14 residues. Unmatched junction bases numbered 3, after V lost 4 bases and J lost 5 bases. The germline V gene has CDR1 MNHEY and CDR2 SMNVEV (reference sequence). The CDR3 loop reads CASSSGLAHNEQFF. CDR3 in DNA: TGTGCCAGCAGTTCGGGACTAGCCCACAATGAGCAGTTCTTC.

The rearrangement uses TRBV28 and TRBJ2-7; either TRBD1 or TRBD2 may fit D (5 bases each). CDR1 is MDHEN and CDR2 is SYDVKM in the germline V gene. This CDR3 region has 14 residues. The V and J ends lost 6 bases and 4 bases respectively, with 16 bases between them. The CDR3 coding sequence is TGTGCCAGCAGGGGGGACCTGGGGCTATACGAGCAGTACTTC. Translated, it gives CASRGDLGLYEQYF.

The CDR3 loop is CAISDPYEQFF. The CDR3 DNA reads as TGTGCCATCAGTGACCCCTATGAGCAGTTCTTC. The V gene is TRBV10-3, the J gene TRBJ2-1; no definite D call. The CDR3 totals 11 residues. The V gene's germline CDR1 is ENHRY and CDR2 SYGVKD. The V end lost 3 bases, the J end lost 8 bases, and 5 bases lay between the germline ends.

The V and J genes are TRBV7-2 and TRBJ1-6; D may be TRBD1 (5 bases). The CDR3 sequence is 16 residues long. The germline V gene has CDR1 SGHTA and CDR2 FQGNSA. The germline V and J ends were trimmed by 5 bases and 8 bases, with 19 bases remaining between them. CDR3: CASSPTSGTLHSPLHF. The DNA of the CDR3 is TGTGCCAGCAGCCCGACATCAGGGACCCTCCATTCACCCCTCCACTTT.

The V call is TRBV29-1, the J call TRBJ1-2; 7 nucleotides agree with TRBD1. From germline, CDR1 is SQVTM and CDR2 ANQGSEA. Trimming cost V 8 bases and J 4 bases; bases outside gene matches: 7. CDR3 length: 12 residues. The CDR3: CSPADRFYGYTF. CDR3 nucleotide sequence: TGCAGCCCTGCGGACAGGTTCTATGGCTACACCTTC.

This clonotype was picked up a small number of times. This chain connects TRBV4-2 to TRBJ1-1; D perhaps matches TRBD1 (5 bases). Germline CDR1 and CDR2: LGHNA and YNFKEQ. Deletions cut 0 bases from V and 3 bases from J, with 11 bases between. CDR3 length equals 15 residues. DNA of the CDR3: TGTGCCAGCAGCCAAGACGCAGGGCCGGACACTGAAGCTTTCTTT. Encoded protein: CASSQDAGPDTEAFF.

The V gene is TRBV2, the J gene TRBJ2-6, with D perhaps TRBD1 (6 bases). The germline V and J ends were trimmed by 2 bases and 0 bases, with 11 bases remaining between them. The CDR3 loop spans 17 amino acids. CDR1 is SNHLY, CDR2 FYNNEI, per germline. The CDR3 region is CASSERQVPSGANVLTF. The CDR3 DNA follows: TGTGCCAGCAGTGAACGACAGGTTCCCTCTGGGGCCAACGTCCTGACTTTC.

The chain couples TRBV6-2 or TRBV6-3 to TRBJ1-2, with D unclear. Germline lookup yields CDR1 MNHEY and CDR2 SVGEGT. CDR3 length equals 15 residues. V lost 6 bases to trimming and J lost 0 bases, with 14 bases between them. The CDR3 DNA follows: TGTGCCAGCAGATCTCGGGAGGTAGCTAACTATGGCTACACCTTC. Its protein is CASRSREVANYGYTF.

This clonotype was recorded a few times. The rearrangement uses TRBV10-3 and TRBJ1-6, with TRBD1 matching over 9 bases. Trimming cost V 7 bases and J 7 bases; bases outside gene matches: 5. CDR3 size: 14 residues. In germline, CDR1 is ENHRY, CDR2 SYGVKD. CDR3 sequence reads: CAITTGGTNSPLHF. The CDR3 region has the DNA TGTGCCATCACCACAGGGGGCACAAATTCACCCCTCCACTTT.

The table lists this clonotype with a few counts. The genes are TRBV20-1 and TRBJ1-1; possibly TRBD1 for D (6 bases). This CDR3 contains 13 residues. The germline V gene encodes CDR1 DFQATT and CDR2 SNEGSKA (reference sequence). With 3 bases removed from V and 2 bases from J, the gap between germline ends came to 10 bases. The CDR3 coding sequence is TGCAGTGCTAGCGGGACACTAAACACTGAAGCTTTCTTT. As protein: CSASGTLNTEAFF.

This chain links TRBV30 with TRBJ1-5; maybe TRBD1 (5 bases). V was pared by 6 bases and J by 9 bases, with 12 bases between. From germline, CDR1 is GTSNPN and CDR2 SVGIG (reference sequence). The CDR3 covers 11 residues. The CDR3: CACRAGGPQHF. The CDR3 DNA reads TGTGCCTGCAGGGCCGGGGGGCCCCAGCATTTT.

The chain links TRBV12-3 or TRBV12-4 to TRBJ1-2, with D perhaps matching TRBD1 (5 bases). V was pared by 5 bases and J by 6 bases, with 16 bases between. The CDR3 covers 14 residues. The chain's CDR3 is CASSPPAGRNGYTF. The CDR3 coding sequence is TGTGCCAGCAGTCCCCCGGCAGGGAGGAATGGCTACACCTTC.

This rearrangement joins TRBV5-8 to TRBJ1-5; D is unresolved. This CDR3 is built from 15 residues. V was trimmed by 0 bases and J by 10 bases, leaving 17 bases between them. Germline V gene sequence: CDR1 SGHTS, CDR2 YDEGEE. The CDR3 DNA reads as TGTGCCAGCAGCTTGGCGACTGGACCATATGGCCCCCAGCATTTT. Translation: CASSLATGPYGPQHF.

This chain links TRBV6-1 with TRBJ2-3, with D unresolved. CDR3 length: 14 amino acids. Germline values: CDR1 MNHNS, CDR2 SASEGT. The V and J ends lost 6 bases and 2 bases respectively, with 12 bases between them. The CDR3 sequence: CASRPWAYTDTQYF. In DNA form, the CDR3 reads TGTGCCAGCAGGCCCTGGGCCTACACAGATACGCAGTATTTT.

The J gene is TRBJ1-3, the V gene TRBV6-2 or TRBV6-3, with a possible D match to TRBD1 (5 bases). V was pared by 5 bases and J by 10 bases, with 21 bases between. Germline V gene sequence: CDR1 MNHEY, CDR2 SVGEGT. CDR3 length: 15 amino acids. The CDR3 DNA follows: TGTGCCAGCAGTGACGGGGGACCTCAAGCTGCGACCATATATTTT. Protein product: CASSDGGPQAATIYF.

The table lists this clonotype with many counts. The gene calls are TRBV25-1 and TRBJ2-7; no clear D gene. Germline CDR1 reads MGHDK; CDR2 reads SYGVNS. CDR3 length: 15 residues. Trimming left V 4 bases short and J 2 bases short, with 15 bases between. The CDR3 sequence is CASSAPSDATYEQYF. CDR3 DNA sequence: TGTGCCAGCAGTGCGCCCAGCGACGCCACCTACGAGCAGTACTTC.

Only one count was recorded for this clonotype. The chain links TRBV7-2 to TRBJ2-6; TRBD1 agrees at 7 bases. This CDR3 spans 17 amino acids. CDR1 is SGHTA, CDR2 FQGNSA, per germline. V dropped 5 bases and J dropped 3; count of bases not matched to a gene: 10. Written as DNA, the CDR3 is TGTGCCAGCAGCGTCCAACAGGGGACCCTTGGGGCCAACGTCCTGACTTTC. Protein: CASSVQQGTLGANVLTF.

This clonotype was recorded many times. The chain uses TRBV12-3 or TRBV12-4 and TRBJ1-2, with D unresolved. V lost 3 bases and J lost 8, with 7 bases in between. CDR3 size: 11 residues. DNA for the CDR3: TGTGCCAGCAGTTTCGACCGCGGCTACACCTTC. As protein: CASSFDRGYTF.

The rearrangement links TRBV6-5 to TRBJ2-5; TRBD2 might be the D (5 bases). This CDR3 spans 12 amino acids. V was cut by 9 bases and J by 5 bases, with 13 bases left in between. CDR1 and CDR2 from the germline V gene are MNHEY and SVGAGI. Written as DNA, the CDR3 is TGTGCCAGGAAAGGACGAGGGGAGACCCAGTACTTC. As protein: CARKGRGETQYF.

The CDR3 DNA reads as TGCGCCAGCAGCTTGGGATCGGGCGACACCGGGGAGCTGTTTTTT. Its translation is CASSLGSGDTGELFF. This chain uses TRBV5-1 with TRBJ2-2; no clear D gene. Germline V gives CDR1 SGHRS, CDR2 YFSETQ. Trimming pared 0 bases from V and 3 bases from J, leaving 9 bases between. This CDR3 contains 15 residues.

This rearrangement joins TRBV15 to TRBJ1-2; D gene uncertain. The CDR3 loop spans 14 amino acids. With 0 bases removed from V and 0 bases from J, the gap between germline ends came to 5 bases. Germline CDR1 reads LNHNV; CDR2 reads YYDKDF (reference sequence). Here the CDR3 reads CATSREGTNYGYTF. The CDR3 DNA reads TGTGCCACCAGCAGAGAAGGCACTAACTATGGCTACACCTTC.

This clonotype was observed a handful of times. This chain uses TRBV30 with TRBJ2-1, with D possibly matching TRBD2 (6 bases). CDR3 length: 12 amino acids. Germline CDR1 reads GTSNPN; CDR2 reads SVGIG (reference sequence). V lost 2 bases and J lost 6, with 8 bases in between. CDR3 in DNA: TGTGCCTGGAGTCGGGAGCCCAATGAGCAGTTCTTC. Translated, it gives CAWSREPNEQFF.

This clonotype was recorded once. The CDR3 DNA follows: TGTGCCAGCAGCACCCGTATATCAGGAGGGAATCAGCCCCAGCATTTT. Its translation: CASSTRISGGNQPQHF. V gene TRBV7-2 combines with J gene TRBJ1-5; D call uncertain. Germline V CDR1 and CDR2: SGHTA, FQGNSA. This CDR3 region has 16 residues. Trimming cost V 5 bases and J 4 bases, with 18 bases left between them.